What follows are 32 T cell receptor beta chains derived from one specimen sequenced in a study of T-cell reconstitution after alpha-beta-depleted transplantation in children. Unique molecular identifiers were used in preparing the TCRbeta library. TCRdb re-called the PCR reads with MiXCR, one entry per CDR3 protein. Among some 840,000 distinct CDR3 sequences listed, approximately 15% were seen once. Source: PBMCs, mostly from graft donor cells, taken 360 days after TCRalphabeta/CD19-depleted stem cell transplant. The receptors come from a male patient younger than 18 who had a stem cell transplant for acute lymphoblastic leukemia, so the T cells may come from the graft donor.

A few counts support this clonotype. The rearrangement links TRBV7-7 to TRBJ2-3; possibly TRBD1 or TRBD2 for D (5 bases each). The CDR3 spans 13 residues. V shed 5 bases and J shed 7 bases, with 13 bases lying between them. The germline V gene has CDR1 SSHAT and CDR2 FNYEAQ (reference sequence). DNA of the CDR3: TGTGCCAGCAGCCTAAGTTGGGGGTATACGCAGTATTTT. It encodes CASSLSWGYTQYF.

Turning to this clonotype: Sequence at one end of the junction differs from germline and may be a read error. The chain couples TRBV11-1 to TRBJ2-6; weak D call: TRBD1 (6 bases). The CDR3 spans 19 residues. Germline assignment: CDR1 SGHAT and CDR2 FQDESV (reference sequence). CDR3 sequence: CASTPAGVLTPSGANVLNF. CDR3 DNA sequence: TGTGCCAGCACCCCAGCAGGGGTCCTCACCCCCTCTGGGGCCAACGTCCTGAATTTC.

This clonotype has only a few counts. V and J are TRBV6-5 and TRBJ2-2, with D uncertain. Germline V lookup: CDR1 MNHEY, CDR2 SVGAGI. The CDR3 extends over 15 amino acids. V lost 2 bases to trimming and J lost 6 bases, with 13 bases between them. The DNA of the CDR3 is TGTGCCAGCAGTTACGGTCTTCTATTCGCCGGGGAGCTGTTTTTT. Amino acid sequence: CASSYGLLFAGELFF.

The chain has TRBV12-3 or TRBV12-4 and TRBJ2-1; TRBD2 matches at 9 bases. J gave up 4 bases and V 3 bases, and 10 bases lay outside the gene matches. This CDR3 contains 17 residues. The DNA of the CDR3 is TGTGCCAGCAGTTTTTCCCTGGCGGGAGGGCTATACAATGAGCAGTTCTTC. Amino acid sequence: CASSFSLAGGLYNEQFF.

CDR3 DNA: TGTGCCAGCAGTCCATCGGGAGGGCCTCTCAATGAGCAGTTCTTC. Its protein is CASSPSGGPLNEQFF. The chain carries TRBV12-3 or TRBV12-4 and TRBJ2-1; 8 nucleotides align to TRBD2. The CDR3 is made up of 15 amino acids. Germline trimming cut 5 bases from V and 6 bases from J; bases unmatched to any gene: 9.

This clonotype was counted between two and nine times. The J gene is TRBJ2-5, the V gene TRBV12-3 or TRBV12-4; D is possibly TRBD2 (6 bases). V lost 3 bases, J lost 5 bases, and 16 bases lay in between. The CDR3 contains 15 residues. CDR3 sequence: CASSLPPTGEETQYF. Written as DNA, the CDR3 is TGTGCCAGCAGTTTGCCCCCCACGGGAGAGGAGACCCAGTACTTC.

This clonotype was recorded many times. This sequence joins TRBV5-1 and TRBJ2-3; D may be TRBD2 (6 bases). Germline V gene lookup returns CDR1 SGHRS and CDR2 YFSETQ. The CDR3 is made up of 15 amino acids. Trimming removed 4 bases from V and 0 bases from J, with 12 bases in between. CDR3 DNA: TGCGCCAGCAGCCCCGGGACTGCTAGCACAGATACGCAGTATTTT. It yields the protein CASSPGTASTDTQYF.

The CDR3 nucleotides are TGTGCCAGCAGCTTAGAGCTCACCGGGACAGCAGATACGCAGTATTTT. Protein sequence: CASSLELTGTADTQYF. The rearrangement links TRBV7-8 to TRBJ2-3; 7 bases are shared with TRBD1. The germline V gene encodes CDR1 SGHVS and CDR2 FQNEAQ. Unmatched junction bases numbered 8, after V lost 1 base and J lost 4 bases. The CDR3 has 16 amino acids. Full variable domain (missing parts from reference TRBV7-8 and TRBJ2-3): GAGVSQSPRYKVAKRGQDVALRCDPISGHVSLFWYQQALGQGPEFLTYFQNEAQLDKSGLPSDRFFAERPEGSVSTLKIQRTQQEDSAVYLCASSLELTGTADTQYFGPGTRLTVL.

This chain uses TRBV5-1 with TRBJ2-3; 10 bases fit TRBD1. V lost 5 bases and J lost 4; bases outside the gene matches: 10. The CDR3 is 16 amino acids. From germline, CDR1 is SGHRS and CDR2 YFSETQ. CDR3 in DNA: TGCGCCAGCAGGACAGGGGGCTTAAGGAACGCAGATACGCAGTATTTT. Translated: CASRTGGLRNADTQYF. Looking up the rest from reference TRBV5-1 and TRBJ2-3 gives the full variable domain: KAGVTQTPRYLIKTRGQQVTLSCSPISGHRSVSWYQQTPGQGLQFLFEYFSETQRNKGNFPGRFSGRQFSNSRSEMNVSTLELGDSALYLCASRTGGLRNADTQYFGPGTRLTVL.

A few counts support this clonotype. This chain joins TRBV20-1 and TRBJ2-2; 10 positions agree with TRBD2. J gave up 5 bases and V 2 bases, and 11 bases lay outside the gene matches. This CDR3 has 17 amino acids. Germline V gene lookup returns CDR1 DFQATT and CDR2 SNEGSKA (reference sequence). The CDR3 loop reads CSARRVALAGVTGELFF. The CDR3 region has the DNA TGCAGTGCTAGAAGGGTTGCGCTAGCGGGAGTAACCGGGGAGCTGTTTTTT.

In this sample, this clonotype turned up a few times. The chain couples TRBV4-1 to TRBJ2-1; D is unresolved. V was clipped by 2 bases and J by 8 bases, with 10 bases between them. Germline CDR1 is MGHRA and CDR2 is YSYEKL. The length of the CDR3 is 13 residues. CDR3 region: CASSQPRPHEQFF. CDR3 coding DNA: TGCGCCAGCAGCCAACCGCGCCCGCATGAGCAGTTCTTC.

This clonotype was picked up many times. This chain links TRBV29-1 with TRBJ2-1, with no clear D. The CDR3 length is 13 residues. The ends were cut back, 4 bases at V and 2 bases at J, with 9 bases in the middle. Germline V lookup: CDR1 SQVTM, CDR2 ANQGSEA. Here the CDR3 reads CSVAGFPYNEQFF. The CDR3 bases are TGCAGCGTTGCGGGTTTTCCCTACAATGAGCAGTTCTTC.

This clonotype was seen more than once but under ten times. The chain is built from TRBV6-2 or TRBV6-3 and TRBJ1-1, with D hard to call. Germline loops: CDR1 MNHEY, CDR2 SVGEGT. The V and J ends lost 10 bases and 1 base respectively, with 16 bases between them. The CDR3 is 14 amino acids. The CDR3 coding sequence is TGTGCCATCATGGCCCCCGGCGGGAACACTGAAGCTTTCTTT. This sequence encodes CAIMAPGGNTEAFF.

The CDR3 coding sequence is TGTGCCAGCAGTCTTAACTCGACAGGGATTCGCGAGCAGTACTTC. Translated, it gives CASSLNSTGIREQYF. The V gene is TRBV11-1, the J gene TRBJ2-7; 7 bases are shared with TRBD1. Germline lookup yields CDR1 SGHAT and CDR2 FQDESV (reference sequence). The CDR3 is 15 amino acids. J lost 6 bases, V lost 6 bases, and 14 bases had no gene match.

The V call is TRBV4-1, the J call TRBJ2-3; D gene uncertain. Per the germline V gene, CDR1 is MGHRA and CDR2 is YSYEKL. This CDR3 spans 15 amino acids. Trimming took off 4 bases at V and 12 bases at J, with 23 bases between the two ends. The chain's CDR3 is CASSPSVVQVPPQYF. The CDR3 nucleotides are TGCGCCAGCAGCCCATCGGTGGTTCAGGTCCCGCCTCAGTATTTT.

The CDR3 reads CASTDPLRSYEQYF. CDR3 DNA: TGTGCCAGCACCGACCCCCTGCGGTCCTACGAGCAGTACTTC. The rearrangement joins TRBV2 to TRBJ2-7, with D unresolved. The germline V and J ends were trimmed by 7 bases and 1 base, with 14 bases remaining between them. CDR3 length: 14 amino acids. Germline CDR1 reads SNHLY; CDR2 reads FYNNEI.

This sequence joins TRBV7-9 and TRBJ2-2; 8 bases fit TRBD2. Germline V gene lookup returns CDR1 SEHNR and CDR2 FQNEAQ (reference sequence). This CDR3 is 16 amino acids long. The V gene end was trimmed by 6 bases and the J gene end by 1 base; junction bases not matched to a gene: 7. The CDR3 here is CASSSLTSENTGELFF. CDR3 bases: TGTGCCAGCAGTTCTCTGACTAGCGAGAACACCGGGGAGCTGTTTTTT.

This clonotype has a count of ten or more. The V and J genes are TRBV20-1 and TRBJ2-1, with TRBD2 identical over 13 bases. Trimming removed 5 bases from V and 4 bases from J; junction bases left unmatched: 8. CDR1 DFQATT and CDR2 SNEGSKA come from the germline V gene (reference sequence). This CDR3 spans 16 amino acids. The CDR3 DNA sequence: TGCAGTGCTGGGGATTCGGGACTAGCGGGGTACAATGAGCAGTTCTTC. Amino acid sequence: CSAGDSGLAGYNEQFF.

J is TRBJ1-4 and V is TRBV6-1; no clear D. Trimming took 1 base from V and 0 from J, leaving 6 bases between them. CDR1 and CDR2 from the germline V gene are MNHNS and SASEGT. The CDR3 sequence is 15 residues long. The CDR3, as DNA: TGTGCCAGCAGTGAAGATTTTTCAACTAATGAAAAACTGTTTTTT. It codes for CASSEDFSTNEKLFF.

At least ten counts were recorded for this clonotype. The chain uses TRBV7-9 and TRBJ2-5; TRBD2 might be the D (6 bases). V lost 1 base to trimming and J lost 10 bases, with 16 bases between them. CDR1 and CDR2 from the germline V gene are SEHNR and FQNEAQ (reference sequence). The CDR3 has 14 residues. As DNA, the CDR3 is TGTGCCAGCAGCTTAGTTCACGGGGGAGAGGACCAGTACTTC. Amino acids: CASSLVHGGEDQYF.

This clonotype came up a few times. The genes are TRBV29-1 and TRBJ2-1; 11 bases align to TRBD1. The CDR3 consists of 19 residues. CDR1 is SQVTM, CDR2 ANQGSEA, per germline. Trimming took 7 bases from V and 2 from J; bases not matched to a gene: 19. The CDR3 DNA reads TGCAGCGCCCTTTCGGGGAAGGCGGGACAGGGGGTTACCTACAATGAGCAGTTCTTC. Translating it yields CSALSGKAGQGVTYNEQFF.

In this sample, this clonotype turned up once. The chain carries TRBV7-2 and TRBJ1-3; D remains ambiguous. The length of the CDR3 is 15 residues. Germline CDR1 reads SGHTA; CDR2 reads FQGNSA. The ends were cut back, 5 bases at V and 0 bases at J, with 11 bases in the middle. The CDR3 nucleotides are TGTGCCAGCAGCCCTAGACCGAGCTCTGGAAACACCATATATTTT. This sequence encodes CASSPRPSSGNTIYF.

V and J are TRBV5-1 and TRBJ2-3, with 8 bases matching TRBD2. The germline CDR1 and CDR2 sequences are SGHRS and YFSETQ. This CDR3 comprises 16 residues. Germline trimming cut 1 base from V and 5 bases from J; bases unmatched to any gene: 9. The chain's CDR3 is CASSLSGLAPGDTQYF. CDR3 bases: TGCGCCAGCAGCTTGTCAGGACTAGCCCCGGGAGATACGCAGTATTTT.

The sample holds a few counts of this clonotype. Written as DNA, the CDR3 is TGCAGTGCTAAAGGGGGGGTAATGAACACTGAAGCTTTCTTT. Its protein is CSAKGGVMNTEAFF. The chain is built from TRBV20-1 and TRBJ1-1; the D gene is possibly TRBD1 (6 bases). CDR3 length: 14 amino acids. Trimming left V 4 bases short and J 0 bases short, with 12 bases between. Germline-derived CDR1 and CDR2 are DFQATT and SNEGSKA (reference sequence).

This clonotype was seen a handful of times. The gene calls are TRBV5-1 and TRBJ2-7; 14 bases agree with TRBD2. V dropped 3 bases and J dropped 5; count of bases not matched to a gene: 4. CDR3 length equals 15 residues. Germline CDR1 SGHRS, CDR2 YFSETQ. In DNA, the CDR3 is TGCGCCAGCAGCTATGGACTAGCGGGAGGTAACGAGCAGTACTTC. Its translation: CASSYGLAGGNEQYF. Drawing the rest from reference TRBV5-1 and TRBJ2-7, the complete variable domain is KAGVTQTPRYLIKTRGQQVTLSCSPISGHRSVSWYQQTPGQGLQFLFEYFSETQRNKGNFPGRFSGRQFSNSRSEMNVSTLELGDSALYLCASSYGLAGGNEQYFGPGTRLTVT.

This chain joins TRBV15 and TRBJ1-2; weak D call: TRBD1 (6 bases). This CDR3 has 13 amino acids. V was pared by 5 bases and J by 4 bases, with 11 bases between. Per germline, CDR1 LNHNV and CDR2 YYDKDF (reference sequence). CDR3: CATSYSTGYGYTF. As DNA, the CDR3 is TGTGCCACCAGCTACTCGACAGGCTATGGCTACACCTTC.

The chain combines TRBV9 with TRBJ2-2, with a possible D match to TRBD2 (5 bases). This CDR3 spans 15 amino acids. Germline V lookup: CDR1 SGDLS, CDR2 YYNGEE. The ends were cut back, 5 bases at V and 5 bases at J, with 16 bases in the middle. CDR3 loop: CASSADLAVTGELFF. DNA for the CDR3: TGTGCCAGCAGTGCAGATCTAGCCGTAACCGGGGAGCTGTTTTTT.

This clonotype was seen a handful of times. The CDR3 loop is CASSLSPGDTEAFF. Written as DNA, the CDR3 is TGTGCCAGCAGTTTGAGTCCAGGGGATACTGAAGCTTTCTTT. The chain combines TRBV12-3 or TRBV12-4 with TRBJ1-1, with D possibly matching TRBD1 (6 bases). The V and J ends lost 3 bases and 5 bases respectively, with 13 bases between them. CDR3 length: 14 amino acids.

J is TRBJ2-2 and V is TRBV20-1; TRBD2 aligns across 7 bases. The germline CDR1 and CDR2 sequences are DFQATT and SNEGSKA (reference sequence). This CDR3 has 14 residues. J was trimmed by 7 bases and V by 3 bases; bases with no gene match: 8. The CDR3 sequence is CSASRRESDGELFF. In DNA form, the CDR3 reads TGCAGTGCTAGTAGGCGGGAGAGCGACGGGGAGCTGTTTTTT.

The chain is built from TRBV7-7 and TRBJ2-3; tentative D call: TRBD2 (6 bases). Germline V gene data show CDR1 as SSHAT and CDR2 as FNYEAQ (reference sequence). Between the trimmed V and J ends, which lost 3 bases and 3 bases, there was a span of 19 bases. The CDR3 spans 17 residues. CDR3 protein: CASSFPGSQMRTDTQYF. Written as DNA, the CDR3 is TGTGCCAGCAGCTTTCCCGGGAGCCAAATGCGGACAGATACGCAGTATTTT.

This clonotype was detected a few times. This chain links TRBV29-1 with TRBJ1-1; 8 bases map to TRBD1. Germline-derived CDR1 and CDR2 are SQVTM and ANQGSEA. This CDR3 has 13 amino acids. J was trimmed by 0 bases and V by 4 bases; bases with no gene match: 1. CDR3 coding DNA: TGCAGCGTTGGACAGGGGTTGAACACTGAAGCTTTCTTT. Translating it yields CSVGQGLNTEAFF.

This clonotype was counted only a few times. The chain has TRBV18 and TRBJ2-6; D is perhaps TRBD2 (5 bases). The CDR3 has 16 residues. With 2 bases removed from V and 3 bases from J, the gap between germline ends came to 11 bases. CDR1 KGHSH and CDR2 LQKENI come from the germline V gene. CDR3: CASSPNSGLGANVLTF. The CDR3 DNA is TGTGCCAGCTCACCAAACAGCGGTCTTGGGGCCAACGTCCTGACTTTC.